The 25 T cell receptor beta chains below all came from one sample that was sequenced in a study of T cells in Graves' hyperthyroidism and ophthalmopathy. RNA transcripts gave rise to amplified TCR beta CDR3 regions. RT-PCR in the first round (using the HTBI primer set) targeted the TCR CDR3. TCRdb reanalysed the multiplex PCR reads using MiXCR and keeps one entry per CDR3 protein. The sample yields about 560,000 distinct CDR3 sequences, approximately 15% seen once. Sequencing used blood. The receptors were gathered from a woman aged 18-29 years with Graves' hyperthyroidism.

Details on this clonotype: This may arise from a read error, as a much more abundant clone is one base away. Here the CDR3 DNA reads TGCAGTGCTAGAGTCGGGGGCTCTATAGTAACCCAAGAGACCCAGTGCTTC. Its translation is CSARVGGSIVTQETQCF. The gene calls are TRBV20-1 and TRBJ2-5; D is possibly TRBD1 or TRBD2 (6 bases each). Per germline, CDR1 DFQATT and CDR2 SNEGSKA (reference sequence). The CDR3 is 17 residues long.

This clonotype was seen at least ten times. The chain has TRBV7-2 and TRBJ1-2, with TRBD1 as a possible D gene (6 bases). The V end lost 6 bases, the J end lost 2 bases, and 13 bases lay between the germline ends. Germline CDR1 and CDR2: SGHTA and FQGNSA. The CDR3 covers 14 residues. CDR3 coding DNA: TGTGCCAGCAGTCCCCGGGGGGCCAACTATGGCTACACCTTC. Encoded protein: CASSPRGANYGYTF.

The V call is TRBV10-3, the J call TRBJ2-3; 8 nucleotides align to TRBD2. The length of the CDR3 is 13 residues. V lost 7 bases to trimming and J lost 6 bases; unmatched junction nucleotides: 6. The germline V gene encodes CDR1 ENHRY and CDR2 SYGVKD. The DNA of the CDR3 is TGTGCCATCACAGAGCGGGGGAGGGATACGCAGTATTTT. The encoded protein is CAITERGRDTQYF.

J is TRBJ2-7 and V is TRBV28; no reliable D call. V was shortened by 2 bases and J by 6 bases, with 14 bases between the two germline ends. The CDR3 sequence is 14 residues long. From germline, CDR1 is MDHEN and CDR2 SYDVKM. The CDR3 reads CASSLTGRLGEQYF. CDR3 nucleotide sequence: TGTGCCAGCAGTTTAACGGGCAGGCTCGGCGAGCAGTACTTC.

This clonotype has a count of ten or more. The genes are TRBV3-1 and TRBJ1-3, with D hard to call. The CDR3 length is 14 residues. Germline values: CDR1 LGHDT, CDR2 YNNKEL (reference sequence). The V end was cut by 4 bases, the J end by 1 base, with 8 bases between. CDR3 residues: CASSLEDSGNTIYF. DNA of the CDR3: TGTGCCAGCAGCCTAGAGGATTCTGGAAACACCATATATTTT. Full variable domain (remainder filled in from reference TRBV3-1 and TRBJ1-3): DTAVSQTPKYLVTQMGNDKSIKCEQNLGHDTMYWYKQDSKKFLKIMFSYNNKELIINETVPNRFSPKSPDKAHLNLHINSLELGDSAVYFCASSLEDSGNTIYFGEGSWLTVV.

This clonotype was observed a few times. The chain links TRBV6-1 to TRBJ1-6; unclear D gene. Germline values: CDR1 MNHNS, CDR2 SASEGT. CDR3 length: 12 residues. V was pared by 6 bases and J by 10 bases, with 10 bases between. This CDR3 reads CASSPPGSPLHF. The CDR3 DNA reads as TGTGCCAGCAGCCCTCCTGGGTCACCCCTCCACTTT.

Ten or more counts support this clonotype. This chain joins TRBV20-1 and TRBJ2-7, with 9 bases fitting TRBD2. CDR1 and CDR2 (germline): DFQATT, SNEGSKA (reference sequence). Trimming cost V 4 bases and J 0 bases; bases outside gene matches: 10. The CDR3 covers 16 residues. The CDR3 reads CSANLVRLADSYEQYF. The CDR3, as DNA: TGCAGTGCTAATTTGGTTCGACTAGCGGACTCCTACGAGCAGTACTTC.

This chain links TRBV15 with TRBJ2-7; TRBD2 might be the D (6 bases). Germline lookup yields CDR1 LNHNV and CDR2 YYDKDF (reference sequence). V was clipped by 0 bases and J by 3 bases, with 9 bases between them. CDR3 size: 14 residues. In DNA form, the CDR3 reads TGTGCCACCAGCAGAGATGGGGGGATCTACGAGCAGTACTTC. Encoded protein: CATSRDGGIYEQYF.

V gene TRBV6-2 or TRBV6-3 combines with J gene TRBJ1-5; 9 nucleotides agree with TRBD1. V dropped 5 bases and J dropped 4; count of bases not matched to a gene: 6. CDR3 size: 15 residues. CDR1 is MNHEY, CDR2 SVGEGT, per germline. The CDR3 sequence: CASSTGTGFNQPQHF. For the CDR3, the DNA is TGTGCCAGCAGTACCGGGACAGGGTTTAATCAGCCCCAGCATTTT.

This clonotype was found a few times. The J gene is TRBJ1-5, the V gene TRBV7-9; D is uncertain. This CDR3 is built from 13 residues. Germline V gives CDR1 SEHNR, CDR2 FQNEAQ (reference sequence). V was trimmed by 5 bases and J by 6 bases, leaving 11 bases between them. The CDR3 bases are TGTGCCAGCAGCCAGGTAGGAGGTCAGCCCCAGCATTTT. Its translation: CASSQVGGQPQHF.

V usage is TRBV12-3 or TRBV12-4 and J usage is TRBJ2-1; TRBD2 matches at 10 bases. The V segment lost 5 bases and the J segment 10 bases; nucleotides outside the gene matches: 14. The length of the CDR3 is 16 residues. This CDR3 reads CASSHPIKREGGEQFF. The CDR3 DNA reads as TGTGCCAGCAGTCACCCAATTAAGCGGGAGGGGGGCGAGCAGTTCTTC.

There are a few counts of this clonotype. V gene TRBV20-1 combines with J gene TRBJ2-1, with 10 nucleotides matching TRBD2. CDR3 length: 16 residues. Germline values: CDR1 DFQATT, CDR2 SNEGSKA (reference sequence). J gave up 4 bases and V 3 bases, and 9 bases lay outside the gene matches. The CDR3 region is CSASLKRGGLYNEQFF. DNA for the CDR3: TGCAGTGCTAGTTTAAAGCGGGGGGGGTTGTACAATGAGCAGTTCTTC.

Comment on this clonotype: A much larger clone lies a single base off, so this may be a read error. The chain employs TRBV11-3 and TRBJ1-2; D remains unclear. The CDR3 is 15 amino acids. Germline values: CDR1 SGHNT, CDR2 YENEEA. With 5 bases removed from V and 3 bases from J, the gap between germline ends came to 16 bases. The CDR3 reads CASSPGRLVDYGYTF. CDR3 nucleotide sequence: TGTGCCAGCAGCCCCGGGAGGCTAGTAGACTATGGCTACACCTTC.

With respect to this clonotype: A much larger clone is a single base away; this may be a read error. The chain is built from TRBV10-3 and TRBJ2-3; no reliable D call. The CDR3 loop spans 14 amino acids. Germline CDR1 and CDR2: ENHRY and SYGVKD. CDR3 loop: CAISDGLLTDTQCF. DNA of the CDR3: TGTGCCATCAGTGACGGGTTGCTTACAGATACGCAGTGTTTT.

This clonotype has only a few counts. This chain uses TRBV6-1 with TRBJ2-1, with D possibly being TRBD1 (5 bases). Germline V gene sequence: CDR1 MNHNS, CDR2 SASEGT. The CDR3 has 14 amino acids. V was cut by 2 bases and J by 3 bases, with 8 bases left in between. DNA of the CDR3: TGTGCCAGCAGTGAAAAGACAGTCTACAATGAGCAGTTCTTC. Residues: CASSEKTVYNEQFF.

This clonotype was counted many times. The V call is TRBV2, the J call TRBJ2-1, with 15 bases fitting TRBD2. This CDR3 spans 18 amino acids. Per germline, CDR1 SNHLY and CDR2 FYNNEI. V lost 4 bases and J lost 6; bases outside the gene matches: 10. CDR3 nucleotides: TGTGCCAGCAGTGTAGTAGGACTAGCGGGGGGGCCAGGCAATGAGCAGTTCTTC. Translation: CASSVVGLAGGPGNEQFF. Drawing the rest from reference TRBV2 and TRBJ2-1, the complete variable domain is EPEVTQTPSHQVTQMGQEVILRCVPISNHLYFYWYRQILGQKVEFLVSFYNNEISEKSEIFDDQFSVERPDGSNFTLKIRSTKLEDSAMYFCASSVVGLAGGPGNEQFFGPGTRLTVL.

The chain joins TRBV4-3 to TRBJ1-2, with no clear D. This CDR3 contains 16 residues. Trimming stripped 0 bases from V and 1 base from J, with 12 bases between. Germline V lookup: CDR1 LGHNA, CDR2 YSLEER. Here the CDR3 DNA reads TGCGCCAGCAGCCAAGATGCTGGCGGCGTTAACTATGGCTACACCTTC. This sequence encodes CASSQDAGGVNYGYTF.

This clonotype was detected ten times or more. This chain links TRBV11-2 with TRBJ2-5; D is ambiguous. V shed 5 bases and J shed 2 bases, with 6 bases lying between them. Germline V gives CDR1 SGHAT, CDR2 FQNNGV. CDR3 size: 12 residues. The CDR3 loop reads CASSPPQETQYF. The CDR3 DNA sequence: TGTGCCAGCAGCCCGCCTCAAGAGACCCAGTACTTC.

This clonotype was seen a handful of times. The J gene is TRBJ1-5, the V gene TRBV15; D gene unclear. This CDR3 spans 14 amino acids. Germline V gene lookup returns CDR1 LNHNV and CDR2 YYDKDF (reference sequence). V dropped 9 bases and J dropped 2 bases, with 14 bases sitting between them. The CDR3 is CATNEGFGNQPQHF. CDR3 bases: TGTGCCACTAACGAAGGGTTTGGCAATCAGCCCCAGCATTTT.

About this clonotype: This may come from a read error, since a much larger clone is one base off. This chain joins TRBV20-1 and TRBJ2-7, with a possible D match to TRBD1 (5 bases). This CDR3 has 11 amino acids. Germline CDR1 DFQATT, CDR2 SNEGSKA (reference sequence). CDR3 sequence: CSAGRGHERYF. CDR3 bases: TGCAGTGCCGGTCGTGGACACGAGCGGTACTTC.

This clonotype was counted many times. This chain connects TRBV27 to TRBJ2-5, with 9 positions matching TRBD2. The CDR3 consists of 17 residues. Germline V gene lookup returns CDR1 MNHEY and CDR2 SMNVEV (reference sequence). Trimming at V came to 0 bases and at J to 5 bases, leaving 10 bases not matched to a gene. CDR3 in DNA: TGTGCCAGCAGTTTATCGGCGGGAGGGCCGAGGGGGGAGACCCAGTACTTC. Protein product: CASSLSAGGPRGETQYF.

This clonotype appeared a few times. The chain combines TRBV6-1 with TRBJ1-3, with D uncertain. There are 15 residues in the CDR3. Looked up from germline, CDR1 is MNHNS and CDR2 is SASEGT. Trimming pared 3 bases from V and 4 bases from J, leaving 13 bases between. The CDR3: CASSEQEEAGNTIYF. The CDR3, as DNA: TGTGCCAGCAGTGAGCAGGAGGAGGCCGGAAACACCATATATTTT.

This clonotype has only a few counts. The chain joins TRBV20-1 to TRBJ2-3, with 10 bases identical to TRBD2. The CDR3 loop spans 15 amino acids. The ends lost 0 bases at V and 4 bases at J; junction bases unmatched: 4. The germline V gene encodes CDR1 DFQATT and CDR2 SNEGSKA (reference sequence). The CDR3 DNA follows: TGCAGTGCTAGAGAAGCGGGGGGGCCTTCAGATACGCAGTATTTT. This translates into CSAREAGGPSDTQYF.

This clonotype showed up many times. The V and J genes are TRBV12-3 or TRBV12-4 and TRBJ2-7, with 9 bases aligning to TRBD2. The CDR3 covers 14 residues. V gave up 4 bases and J gave up 2 bases; unmatched junction bases: 3. The CDR3 sequence: CASSWGLATYEQYF. Here the CDR3 DNA reads TGTGCCAGCAGTTGGGGACTAGCCACCTACGAGCAGTACTTC.

The rearrangement links TRBV20-1 to TRBJ2-1; 12 nucleotides match TRBD2. The CDR3 runs to 15 residues. V shed 6 bases, J shed 7 bases, and the junction held 10 bases outside the gene matches. Looked up from germline, CDR1 is DFQATT and CDR2 is SNEGSKA (reference sequence). CDR3 sequence reads: CSAPGTSGFGNEQFF. DNA of the CDR3: TGCAGTGCCCCAGGGACTAGCGGGTTTGGTAATGAGCAGTTCTTC.